The 14 T cell receptor beta chains listed next were all sequenced from one sample in a study of beta chain features in type 1 diabetes. Reverse transcribing all isolated RNA meant expressed TCRB transcripts were sequenced. Clones were sequenced by immunoSEQ multiplex PCR, and TCRdb holds only the in-frame ones, with some missing. The table records 30,000 to 40,000 clones, 50% to 75% of them present only once. Sequences were obtained from Tregs from blood. These TCRs come from a woman in her twenties or thirties in good health.

This clone came up a few times. This chain links TRBV4-3 with TRBJ2-2; possibly TRBD1 for D (6 bases). Germline V gene lookup returns CDR1 LGHNA and CDR2 YSLEER. The CDR3 is 12 amino acids. V was clipped by 6 bases and J by 7 bases, with 9 bases between them. The CDR3 DNA follows: TGCGCCAGCAGTATCAGGGGCGGGGAGCTGTTTTTT. This sequence encodes CASSIRGGELFF.

The chain recombines TRBV28 with TRBJ2-7; a possible D gene is TRBD2 (6 bases). From germline, CDR1 is MDHEN and CDR2 SYDVKM. V shed 2 bases and J shed 0 bases, with 8 bases lying between them. The CDR3 is 14 residues long. The CDR3 here is CASSLGGSSYEQYF. The CDR3, as DNA: TGTGCCAGCAGTTTAGGGGGGAGCTCCTACGAGCAGTACTTC.

The chain links TRBV7-9 to TRBJ2-1, with 8 bases fitting TRBD1. Germline CDR1 is SEHNR and CDR2 is FQNEAQ (reference sequence). Germline trimming cut 3 bases from V and 2 bases from J; bases unmatched to any gene: 12. This CDR3 has 18 amino acids. CDR3 nucleotide sequence: TGTGCCAGCAGCTTCCCCACGAGGACAGGGATCACCTACAATGAGCAGTTCTTC. This gives the protein CASSFPTRTGITYNEQFF.

The chain links TRBV7-2 to TRBJ2-3; 10 bases are shared with TRBD2. The CDR3 runs 14 residues. Trimming at V came to 6 bases and at J to 3 bases, leaving 3 bases not matched to a gene. The germline V gene has CDR1 SGHTA and CDR2 FQGNSA. The CDR3 here is CASRIAGGTDTQYF. For the CDR3, the DNA is TGTGCCAGCAGAATAGCGGGAGGAACAGATACGCAGTATTTT.

This clone has just one count. V usage is TRBV7-9 and J usage is TRBJ2-1, with 11 bases identical to TRBD2. Trimming cost V 5 bases and J 8 bases; bases outside gene matches: 8. CDR3 length: 15 residues. Germline V gene sequence: CDR1 SEHNR, CDR2 FQNEAQ (reference sequence). The DNA for the CDR3 is TGTGCCAGCAGCACCCGACTAGCGGGATTCTATGAGCAGTTCTTC. It is translated as CASSTRLAGFYEQFF.

V and J are TRBV19 and TRBJ2-5, with a possible D match to TRBD1 (6 bases). The CDR3 covers 14 residues. CDR1 and CDR2 from the germline V gene are LNHDA and SQIVND (reference sequence). Trimming pared 8 bases from V and 2 bases from J, leaving 15 bases between. Here the CDR3 reads CASRMTGTQETQYF. CDR3 nucleotide sequence: TGTGCCAGTCGCATGACAGGAACGCAAGAGACCCAGTACTTC.

The chain links TRBV7-9 to TRBJ1-6; tentative D call: TRBD1 (5 bases). The CDR3 sequence is 16 residues long. Trimming cost V 2 bases and J 9 bases, with 17 bases left between them. Germline values: CDR1 SEHNR, CDR2 FQNEAQ (reference sequence). Here the CDR3 reads CASSLWEGQGSSPLHF. The CDR3 coding sequence is TGTGCCAGCAGCTTATGGGAGGGGCAGGGCAGTTCACCCCTCCACTTT.

The chain couples TRBV5-1 to TRBJ2-1; 8 bases are shared with TRBD2. The V gene's germline CDR1 is SGHRS and CDR2 YFSETQ. This CDR3 has 15 residues. CDR3 loop: CATSTSGPSYNEQFF. DNA for the CDR3: TGCGCTACCAGCACTAGCGGACCGTCCTACAATGAGCAGTTCTTC.

This chain links TRBV18 with TRBJ2-4; D remains unclear. This CDR3 spans 16 amino acids. The V end lost 3 bases, the J end lost 1 base, and 13 bases lay between the germline ends. Germline V gene lookup returns CDR1 KGHSH and CDR2 LQKENI. Here the CDR3 reads CASSPPGEAAKNIQYF. For the CDR3, the DNA is TGTGCCAGCTCACCTCCTGGAGAGGCCGCCAAAAACATTCAGTACTTC. The entire variable domain, with the rest obtained from reference TRBV18 and TRBJ2-4, is as follows: NAGVMQNPRHLVRRRGQEARLRCSPMKGHSHVYWYRQLPEEGLKFMVYLQKENIIDESGMPKERFSAEFPKEGPSILRIQQVVRGDSAAYFCASSPPGEAAKNIQYFGAGTRLSVL.

The genes are TRBV28 and TRBJ2-7; a weak D match, TRBD1 (5 bases). Germline V gives CDR1 MDHEN, CDR2 SYDVKM. This CDR3 region has 14 residues. The V gene lost 5 bases and the J gene lost 7 bases, with 18 bases spanning the gap. The CDR3 nucleotides are TGTGCCAGCAGTACCTGGGGCGGAAGTGAGGAGCAGTACTTC. It is translated as CASSTWGGSEEQYF.

The gene calls are TRBV28 and TRBJ2-2; D perhaps matches TRBD2 (6 bases). The CDR3 runs to 12 residues. Germline CDR1 and CDR2: MDHEN and SYDVKM. V was clipped by 7 bases and J by 13 bases, with 16 bases between them. CDR3 loop: CASKSSERGLFF. In nucleotides, the CDR3 is TGTGCCAGCAAATCTAGCGAGAGGGGGCTGTTTTTT. Full variable domain (remainder filled in from reference TRBV28 and TRBJ2-2): DVKVTQSSRYLVKRTGEKVFLECVQDMDHENMFWYRQDPGLGLRLIYFSYDVKMKEKGDIPEGYSVSREKKERFSLILESASTNQTSMYLCASKSSERGLFFGEGSRLTVL.

The gene calls are TRBV5-4 and TRBJ2-3; 10 bases match TRBD2. This CDR3 comprises 15 residues. Germline trimming cut 4 bases from V and 1 base from J; bases unmatched to any gene: 3. Germline values: CDR1 SGHNT, CDR2 YYREEE (reference sequence). This CDR3 is CASSRSGGGTDTQYF. CDR3 nucleotides: TGTGCCAGCAGCCGAAGCGGGGGGGGCACAGATACGCAGTATTTT.

In DNA, the CDR3 is TGCAGCGTTGAAGGGCAAACAGGCTACGAGCAGTACTTC. Translation: CSVEGQTGYEQYF. The chain couples TRBV29-1 to TRBJ2-7, with D perhaps TRBD1 (5 bases). CDR1 and CDR2 (germline): SQVTM, ANQGSEA. The V and J ends lost 1 base and 3 bases respectively, with 10 bases between them. This CDR3 spans 13 amino acids.

This clone was detected only a few times. The chain couples TRBV5-6 to TRBJ1-3; 8 bases map to TRBD1. With 4 bases clipped from V and 2 bases from J, the junction kept 11 bases outside the gene matches. Germline V gene data show CDR1 as SGHDT and CDR2 as YYEEEE. This CDR3 region has 17 residues. The CDR3 DNA sequence: TGTGCCAGCAGCGGGAGGACAGGGCACTTCACTGGAAACACCATATATTTT. Amino acids: CASSGRTGHFTGNTIYF.